This T cell receptor (beta chain) is drawn from a study of OX40 agonist ivuxolimab in advanced cancers. The CDR3 has 13 residues. The V and J ends lost 5 bases and 11 bases respectively, with 16 bases between them. Germline values: CDR1 LNHDA, CDR2 SQIVND (reference sequence). TCRdb keeps only in-frame clones here, not all; method: immunoSEQ multiplex PCR. The table shows approximately 69,000 clones, with about 90% occurring only once. The chain carries TRBV19 and TRBJ1-5; tentatively, D is TRBD1 (6 bases). The receptor comes from an adult with an advanced solid tumor such as melanoma, head and neck, liver or kidney cancer. Material: CD4+ or CD8+ T cells sorted from blood, obtained in a trial of the OX40 agonist ivuxolimab. DNA for the CDR3: TGTGCCAGTAGTCCCCAGGGGCCTATGGCCCAGCATTTT. This encodes CASSPQGPMAQHF.